These 31 T cell receptor beta chains originate from one sample sequenced in a study of cytomegalovirus exposure and HLA in healthy donors. Libraries were prepared by immunoSEQ multiplex PCR; TCRdb keeps only in-frame clonotypes and omits some of them. The sample comprises under 250,000 clones, more than 85% of which are singletons, and around 12% rests with the top ten. Material: PBMCs. These receptors were collected from a man aged 18-30 years in good health and CMV-seropositive.

This chain links TRBV28 with TRBJ1-2; D possibly corresponds to TRBD1 (6 bases). The CDR3 contains 13 residues. Trimming cost V 6 bases and J 7 bases, with 15 bases left between them. Germline V lookup: CDR1 MDHEN, CDR2 SYDVKM. DNA for the CDR3: TGTGCCAGCAGCCGCGGGGGGGCGCGTGGCTACACCTTC. This translates into CASSRGGARGYTF.

V usage is TRBV5-1 and J usage is TRBJ2-5; D unresolved. The CDR3 runs 14 residues. Deletions cut 0 bases from V and 4 bases from J, with 10 bases between. CDR1 is SGHRS and CDR2 is YFSETQ in the germline V gene. The CDR3 loop is CASSLESLGETQYF. CDR3 nucleotides: TGCGCCAGCAGCTTGGAGAGCTTAGGAGAGACCCAGTACTTC. The full variable domain, with the rest looked up from reference TRBV5-1 and TRBJ2-5, is KAGVTQTPRYLIKTRGQQVTLSCSPISGHRSVSWYQQTPGQGLQFLFEYFSETQRNKGNFPGRFSGRQFSNSRSEMNVSTLELGDSALYLCASSLESLGETQYFGPGTRLLVL.

The chain combines TRBV7-3 with TRBJ2-7, with D perhaps matching TRBD2 (5 bases). This CDR3 contains 13 residues. The V end lost 5 bases, the J end lost 6 bases, and 14 bases lay between the germline ends. From germline, CDR1 is SGHTA and CDR2 FQGTGA. The CDR3 here is CASSPAGMGEQYF. CDR3 in DNA: TGTGCCAGCAGCCCAGCCGGGATGGGCGAGCAGTACTTC.

The chain links TRBV5-1 to TRBJ2-2; D remains unclear. Trimming removed 7 bases at V and 6 bases at J, with 10 bases between. This CDR3 contains 12 residues. The germline CDR1 and CDR2 sequences are SGHRS and YFSETQ. Written as DNA, the CDR3 is TGCGCCAGCTCAGAGAGCCCCGGGGAGCTGTTTTTT. It encodes CASSESPGELFF.

V is TRBV6-1 and J is TRBJ2-7; D gene ambiguous. The CDR3 covers 12 residues. The germline CDR1 and CDR2 sequences are MNHNS and SASEGT. The germline V and J ends were trimmed by 5 bases and 4 bases, with 9 bases remaining between them. Here the CDR3 DNA reads TGTGCCAGCAGTCGACAAGTTTACGAGCAGTACTTC. It specifies CASSRQVYEQYF.

The rearrangement links TRBV6-1 to TRBJ2-7; 7 nucleotides align to TRBD2. After removal of 1 base from V and 5 bases from J, the junction contained 11 bases not matched to a gene. The CDR3 consists of 16 residues. Germline-derived CDR1 and CDR2 are MNHNS and SASEGT. CDR3 DNA: TGTGCCAGCAGTGAAGTGGTCGGGGGGACGGGCCACGAGCAGTACTTC. It specifies CASSEVVGGTGHEQYF.

About this clone: This CDR3 is also generated by other DNA sequences in the sample. The chain has TRBV30 and TRBJ1-1, with D unresolved. The germline gives CDR1 GTSNPN, CDR2 SVGIG (reference sequence). The CDR3 spans 13 residues. V was clipped by 0 bases and J by 1 base, with 6 bases between them. CDR3 region: CAWSVGRNTEAFF. The CDR3 region has the DNA TGTGCCTGGAGTGTAGGGAGGAACACTGAAGCTTTCTTT.

The genes are TRBV18 and TRBJ2-7; 9 bases agree with TRBD1. This CDR3 has 13 amino acids. Germline V gene sequence: CDR1 KGHSH, CDR2 LQKENI. The junction had 2 bases not matched to a gene; V was cut back by 6 bases and J by 2 bases. The chain's CDR3 is CASSGTGPYEQYF. DNA for the CDR3: TGTGCCAGCTCCGGGACAGGGCCCTACGAGCAGTACTTC. Full variable domain (rest looked up from reference TRBV18 and TRBJ2-7): NAGVMQNPRHLVRRRGQEARLRCSPMKGHSHVYWYRQLPEEGLKFMVYLQKENIIDESGMPKERFSAEFPKEGPSILRIQQVVRGDSAAYFCASSGTGPYEQYFGPGTRLTVT.

V is TRBV30 and J is TRBJ2-1; the D is unclear. Germline assignment: CDR1 GTSNPN and CDR2 SVGIG (reference sequence). Trimming took 4 bases from V and 6 from J, leaving 10 bases between them. The CDR3 has 12 residues. The CDR3 region is CAWNMIFNEQFF. DNA for the CDR3: TGTGCCTGGAATATGATTTTCAATGAGCAGTTCTTC.

V is TRBV11-1 and J is TRBJ2-7; D unclear. Trimming removed 1 base from V and 0 bases from J, with 7 bases in between. CDR1 SGHAT and CDR2 FQDESV come from the germline V gene (reference sequence). The CDR3 is 14 amino acids. CDR3 loop: CASSLEGTSYEQYF. CDR3 bases: TGTGCCAGCAGCTTAGAAGGCACCTCCTACGAGCAGTACTTC.

This chain joins TRBV7-9 and TRBJ2-1; TRBD2 agrees at 7 bases. Germline CDR1 and CDR2: SEHNR and FQNEAQ (reference sequence). This CDR3 is built from 13 residues. Trimming at V came to 5 bases and at J to 9 bases, leaving 7 bases not matched to a gene. This CDR3 reads CASSAGLVTEQFF. CDR3 nucleotide sequence: TGTGCCAGCAGCGCCGGACTAGTAACTGAGCAGTTCTTC.

The V and J genes are TRBV19 and TRBJ2-5, with D hard to call. With 2 bases removed from V and 1 base from J, the gap between germline ends came to 5 bases. The CDR3 loop spans 13 amino acids. Germline V CDR1 and CDR2: LNHDA, SQIVND (reference sequence). CDR3 sequence (DNA): TGTGCCAGTAGTATAAACGGCCAAGAGACCCAGTACTTC. It codes for CASSINGQETQYF.

The chain's CDR3 is CASSLSSGAPYEQYF. The DNA of the CDR3 is TGCGCCAGCAGCCTATCTAGCGGGGCCCCCTACGAGCAGTACTTC. V usage is TRBV5-1 and J usage is TRBJ2-7; 9 bases agree with TRBD2. This CDR3 is built from 15 residues. With 4 bases clipped from V and 2 bases from J, the junction kept 7 bases outside the gene matches. Germline V gene sequence: CDR1 SGHRS, CDR2 YFSETQ.

The gene calls are TRBV9 and TRBJ2-1; 10 nucleotides match TRBD2. Trimming at V came to 0 bases and at J to 2 bases, leaving 2 bases not matched to a gene. This CDR3 is 16 amino acids long. Per germline, CDR1 SGDLS and CDR2 YYNGEE. The DNA of the CDR3 is TGTGCCAGCAGCGTAGCAAGCGGGAGGGCCTACAATGAGCAGTTCTTC. This codes for CASSVASGRAYNEQFF.

The rearrangement uses TRBV6-5 and TRBJ2-1, with TRBD2 matching over 7 bases. The CDR3 is 14 residues long. V was clipped by 6 bases and J by 6 bases; unmatched bases: 8. CDR1 is MNHEY, CDR2 SVGAGI, per germline. The CDR3 DNA is TGTGCCAGCAGGCGGGGGACTACCGTCAATGAGCAGTTCTTC. Translation: CASRRGTTVNEQFF.

This clone was counted a single time. This chain connects TRBV29-1 to TRBJ2-1; D uncertain. Trimming took 7 bases from V and 9 from J, leaving 16 bases between them. The length of the CDR3 is 12 residues. Per the germline V gene, CDR1 is SQVTM and CDR2 is ANQGSEA. Here the CDR3 reads CSAGRVMGEQFF. CDR3 nucleotides: TGCAGCGCTGGTCGCGTGATGGGTGAGCAGTTCTTC.

V usage is TRBV5-1 and J usage is TRBJ2-2, with TRBD2 as a possible D gene (5 bases). In germline, CDR1 is SGHRS, CDR2 YFSETQ. V lost 2 bases, J lost 0 bases, and 11 bases lay in between. CDR3 size: 16 residues. Written as DNA, the CDR3 is TGCGCCAGCAGCTTCCATACGGGAACGAACACCGGGGAGCTGTTTTTT. Its protein product is CASSFHTGTNTGELFF.

The sample holds one count of this clone. The chain uses TRBV30 and TRBJ1-1; D not resolved. Deletions cut 1 base from V and 1 base from J, with 10 bases between. This CDR3 contains 14 residues. CDR1 is GTSNPN, CDR2 SVGIG, per germline (reference sequence). This chain's CDR3 is CAWSALNGNTEAFF. CDR3 DNA: TGTGCCTGGAGTGCCCTAAACGGGAACACTGAAGCTTTCTTT.

This clone was detected once. The chain is built from TRBV2 and TRBJ2-2; 9 positions agree with TRBD2. Trimming removed 4 bases from V and 1 base from J; junction bases left unmatched: 13. The germline gives CDR1 SNHLY, CDR2 FYNNEI. This CDR3 is 19 amino acids long. CDR3 loop: CASSVARLAVIGNTGELFF. The CDR3 bases are TGTGCCAGCAGTGTCGCAAGACTAGCGGTCATAGGGAACACCGGGGAGCTGTTTTTT.

This sequence joins TRBV7-9 and TRBJ2-5, with TRBD2 identical over 11 bases. V was pared by 6 bases and J by 2 bases, with 8 bases of the junction left unmatched. The CDR3 spans 16 residues. Germline CDR1 is SEHNR and CDR2 is FQNEAQ (reference sequence). CDR3 region: CASSRPGLAAQETQYF. The CDR3 bases are TGTGCCAGCAGTCGCCCGGGACTAGCGGCTCAAGAGACCCAGTACTTC.

The gene calls are TRBV7-2 and TRBJ2-7; D gene uncertain. The germline V gene encodes CDR1 SGHTA and CDR2 FQGNSA. CDR3 length equals 12 residues. Trimming took 5 bases from V and 6 from J, leaving 11 bases between them. The CDR3 sequence is CASSPSKGEQYF. For the CDR3, the DNA is TGTGCCAGCAGCCCCTCTAAGGGCGAGCAGTACTTC.

The chain links TRBV27 to TRBJ2-1, with D possibly matching TRBD2 (6 bases). The germline V gene encodes CDR1 MNHEY and CDR2 SMNVEV (reference sequence). This CDR3 has 16 amino acids. The V end lost 5 bases, the J end lost 0 bases, and 14 bases lay between the germline ends. The CDR3 nucleotides are TGTGCCAGCAGTATTTTTAGCGGTAGCTCCTACAATGAGCAGTTCTTC. As protein: CASSIFSGSSYNEQFF.

The V and J genes are TRBV25-1 and TRBJ1-3; no firm D call. Germline-derived CDR1 and CDR2 are MGHDK and SYGVNS. The CDR3 loop spans 13 amino acids. Trimming shortened V by 5 bases and J by 0 bases, and 5 bases separated the two germline ends. The CDR3 protein is CASSMVSGNTIYF. CDR3 bases: TGTGCCAGCAGTATGGTCTCTGGAAACACCATATATTTT.

This chain joins TRBV27 and TRBJ2-3, with TRBD2 identical over 12 bases. The junction had 7 bases not matched to a gene; V was cut back by 6 bases and J by 3 bases. The CDR3 length is 16 residues. The germline CDR1 and CDR2 sequences are MNHEY and SMNVEV (reference sequence). The DNA for the CDR3 is TGTGCCAGCAGAACTCTAGCGGGAGGGCCGACAGATACGCAGTATTTT. Protein: CASRTLAGGPTDTQYF.

The chain couples TRBV27 to TRBJ2-6; tentatively, D is TRBD1 or TRBD2 (5 bases each). Trimming stripped 2 bases from V and 0 bases from J, with 8 bases between. This CDR3 is built from 16 residues. Germline CDR1 MNHEY, CDR2 SMNVEV (reference sequence). Here the CDR3 reads CASSLPGTSGANVLTF. Here the CDR3 DNA reads TGTGCCAGCAGTTTACCTGGGACCTCTGGGGCCAACGTCCTGACTTTC.

J is TRBJ2-5 and V is TRBV6-1, with D possibly called TRBD1 or TRBD2 (5 bases each). The CDR3 consists of 15 residues. V lost 5 bases and J 4 bases, leaving 17 bases between the germline ends. CDR1 and CDR2 (germline): MNHNS, SASEGT. CDR3 sequence reads: CASSPRQPGRETQYF. In DNA form, the CDR3 reads TGTGCCAGCAGTCCACGCCAGCCGGGGCGAGAGACCCAGTACTTC.

There are a few counts of this clone. The V call is TRBV6-5, the J call TRBJ2-5; 10 bases line up with TRBD2. The CDR3 spans 15 residues. Germline V lookup: CDR1 MNHEY, CDR2 SVGAGI. V dropped 5 bases and J dropped 5; count of bases not matched to a gene: 8. The CDR3 protein is CASSTQAGGPETQYF. For the CDR3, the DNA is TGTGCCAGCAGTACCCAAGCGGGAGGGCCGGAGACCCAGTACTTC.

The chain carries TRBV5-1 and TRBJ2-6; either TRBD1 or TRBD2 may supply D (5 bases each). Germline V gene lookup returns CDR1 SGHRS and CDR2 YFSETQ. This CDR3 is 16 amino acids long. Trimming pared 1 base from V and 0 bases from J, leaving 8 bases between. The CDR3 loop reads CASSLRGDSGANVLTF. CDR3 DNA sequence: TGCGCCAGCAGCTTGAGAGGGGACTCTGGGGCCAACGTCCTGACTTTC.

The chain is built from TRBV9 and TRBJ2-7; 11 bases match TRBD1. V lost 4 bases and J lost 6; bases outside the gene matches: 9. CDR3 size: 15 residues. CDR1 is SGDLS and CDR2 is YYNGEE in the germline V gene. Here the CDR3 reads CASSSWTGGFGEQYF. CDR3 DNA sequence: TGTGCCAGCAGCTCATGGACAGGGGGCTTTGGCGAGCAGTACTTC.

V usage is TRBV7-6 and J usage is TRBJ2-1; 11 positions match TRBD2. CDR3 length: 15 amino acids. Trimming at V came to 3 bases and at J to 8 bases, leaving 6 bases not matched to a gene. Germline loops: CDR1 SGHVS, CDR2 FNYEAQ. In DNA form, the CDR3 reads TGTGCCAGCAGCTTGTTAGCGGGAGGGCTGGATGAGCAGTTCTTC. It encodes CASSLLAGGLDEQFF.

V is TRBV25-1 and J is TRBJ2-3, with D tentatively TRBD2 (5 bases). The CDR3 loop spans 12 amino acids. V was cut by 10 bases and J by 3 bases, with 11 bases left in between. Per germline, CDR1 MGHDK and CDR2 SYGVNS. The CDR3 nucleotides read TGTGCCACCCGAGGGTTTACAGATACGCAGTATTTT. Encoded protein: CATRGFTDTQYF.